The 13 T cell receptor beta chains listed next were all sequenced from one sample in a study of healthy donors' naive CD4 and CD8 T cells. Starting from about 0.45 ug of total RNA, TCR libraries were made with linear amplification. TCRdb ran MiXCR on the reads and lists one entry per CDR3 protein. Of around 180,000 distinct CDR3 sequences listed, nearly 75% are singletons. Sequencing was carried out using naive CD4+ and CD8+ T cells sorted from blood, pooled from several donors. The receptor set was obtained from a pool of human donors in good health; the sample pools cells from several healthy donors.

The chain is built from TRBV30 and TRBJ1-1; TRBD1 aligns across 11 bases. CDR3 length: 17 amino acids. Germline V CDR1 and CDR2: GTSNPN, SVGIG (reference sequence). Trimming at V came to 2 bases and at J to 0 bases, leaving 8 bases not matched to a gene. CDR3 bases: TGTGCCTGGAGTACAGGACAGGGGGCTTTGATGAACACTGAAGCTTTCTTT. Translation gives CAWSTGQGALMNTEAFF.

This chain connects TRBV7-8 to TRBJ1-5; D is perhaps TRBD1 (6 bases). The CDR3 consists of 14 residues. Per germline, CDR1 SGHVS and CDR2 FQNEAQ. Trimming shortened V by 5 bases and J by 2 bases, and 10 bases separated the two germline ends. Here the CDR3 DNA reads TGTGCCAGCAGCCCGTCAGGGGGCAATCAGCCCCAGCATTTT. Translating gives CASSPSGGNQPQHF.

The V and J genes are TRBV29-1 and TRBJ2-7, with 7 bases identical to TRBD1. Per germline, CDR1 SQVTM and CDR2 ANQGSEA. V lost 5 bases and J lost 4; bases outside the gene matches: 11. The CDR3 spans 14 residues. CDR3 loop: CSVLLAGGYYEQYF. CDR3 in DNA: TGCAGCGTTCTCCTAGCAGGGGGTTATTACGAGCAGTACTTC.

The chain is built from TRBV10-3 and TRBJ1-1, with TRBD1 matching 8 bases. The CDR3 runs to 13 residues. The V segment lost 10 bases and the J segment 7 bases; nucleotides outside the gene matches: 11. CDR1 is ENHRY, CDR2 SYGVKD, per germline. The CDR3 coding sequence is TGTGCCACCATACAGGGGGACGGACATGAAGCTTTCTTT. Protein: CATIQGDGHEAFF.

V is TRBV27 and J is TRBJ1-2, with D unclear. CDR1 and CDR2 from the germline V gene are MNHEY and SMNVEV (reference sequence). This CDR3 has 14 residues. Trimming stripped 3 bases from V and 4 bases from J, with 12 bases between. CDR3 region: CASSFRGSGYGYTF. As DNA, the CDR3 is TGTGCCAGCAGTTTTAGAGGTTCGGGCTATGGCTACACCTTC.

V and J are TRBV5-1 and TRBJ2-7; weak D call: TRBD1 (6 bases). The CDR3 runs 14 residues. Germline CDR1 reads SGHRS; CDR2 reads YFSETQ. Deletions cut 3 bases from V and 6 bases from J, with 16 bases between. The DNA for the CDR3 is TGCGCCAGCAGCTGGTCCCGGGACACGTTCGAGCAGTACTTC. Protein: CASSWSRDTFEQYF.

V and J are TRBV19 and TRBJ2-7, with a possible D match to TRBD1 (6 bases). Germline CDR1 LNHDA, CDR2 SQIVND (reference sequence). The ends were cut back, 4 bases at V and 3 bases at J, with 10 bases in the middle. The CDR3 has 13 residues. CDR3 amino acids: CASSTLTGYEQYF. In DNA form, the CDR3 reads TGTGCCAGTAGTACCTTGACAGGCTACGAGCAGTACTTC. Using reference TRBV19 and TRBJ2-7 for the parts outside the CDR3, the full variable domain is DGGITQSPKYLFRKEGQNVTLSCEQNLNHDAMYWYRQDPGQGLRLIYYSQIVNDFQKGDIAEGYSVSREKKESFPLTVTSAQKNPTAFYLCASSTLTGYEQYFGPGTRLTVT.

The chain employs TRBV29-1 and TRBJ2-3; TRBD2 agrees at 8 bases. Germline V CDR1 and CDR2: SQVTM, ANQGSEA. This CDR3 is 12 amino acids long. The J segment lost 8 bases and the V segment lost 5 bases, leaving 6 bases of the junction unmatched. CDR3 DNA sequence: TGCAGCGTTTGGACTAGCATAGGTACGCAGTATTTT. Its protein product is CSVWTSIGTQYF.

The gene calls are TRBV5-6 and TRBJ2-7; tentative D call: TRBD2 (5 bases). This CDR3 has 13 residues. CDR1 SGHDT and CDR2 YYEEEE come from the germline V gene. V lost 0 bases to trimming and J lost 5 bases, with 9 bases between them. Written as DNA, the CDR3 is TGTGCCAGCAGCTTGGCAGAGGGCCACGAGCAGTACTTC. Encoded protein: CASSLAEGHEQYF.

This chain connects TRBV6-2 or TRBV6-3 to TRBJ2-5; weak D call: TRBD2 (6 bases). The germline CDR1 and CDR2 sequences are MNHEY and SVGEGT. Trimming left V 5 bases short and J 5 bases short, with 18 bases between. The CDR3 runs 15 residues. The chain's CDR3 is CASSHRDSAGETQYF. Here the CDR3 DNA reads TGTGCCAGCAGTCACCGGGACTCTGCAGGGGAGACCCAGTACTTC.

This clonotype was detected once. The J gene is TRBJ1-2, the V gene TRBV11-2; 9 nucleotides agree with TRBD1. Losses at the gene ends were 2 bases for V and 5 bases for J; bases not matched to a gene: 6. This CDR3 comprises 15 residues. Germline V gene sequence: CDR1 SGHAT, CDR2 FQNNGV. The CDR3 here is CASSLRGTGFYGYTF. The CDR3 DNA follows: TGTGCCAGCAGCTTACGCGGGACAGGGTTTTATGGCTACACCTTC. Variable domain in full (rest from reference TRBV11-2 and TRBJ1-2): EAGVAQSPRYKIIEKRQSVAFWCNPISGHATLYWYQQILGQGPKLLIQFQNNGVVDDSQLPKDRFSAERLKGVDSTLKIQPAKLEDSAVYLCASSLRGTGFYGYTFGSGTRLTVV.

The chain employs TRBV29-1 and TRBJ2-1; TRBD2 aligns across 7 bases. Germline V lookup: CDR1 SQVTM, CDR2 ANQGSEA. With 1 base clipped from V and 4 bases from J, the junction kept 16 bases outside the gene matches. The CDR3 consists of 18 residues. CDR3 protein: CSVEGTYTLGGSYNEQFF. CDR3 coding DNA: TGCAGCGTTGAAGGGACCTACACCTTAGGCGGGAGTTACAATGAGCAGTTCTTC.

This clonotype has just a few counts. The chain carries TRBV5-5 and TRBJ1-1; TRBD1 might be the D (5 bases). Per the germline V gene, CDR1 is SGHKS and CDR2 is YYEKEE (reference sequence). The CDR3 totals 14 residues. The V end lost 0 bases, the J end lost 4 bases, and 10 bases lay between the germline ends. In nucleotides, the CDR3 is TGTGCCAGCAGCTTGGCCGTAAGGGGCACTGAAGCTTTCTTT. Residues: CASSLAVRGTEAFF.